This T cell receptor (beta chain) was recovered during a study of human T cells and chemical hapten exposure. Study-wide background: Among samples, TCR yields varied mainly because of small differences in pooled library volume.

Study-level points and caveats: DPC sensitization did not alter TCRs above 1 in 1000 frequency.

For the library, individual cDNA molecules each received unique molecular identifiers. Under the authors' procedure: The number of TCRs in each sample had a median of about 95,000 and spanned about 23,224 to 690,600. TCRdb called the RACE reads again in MiXCR, with one record for every CDR3 protein. These V and J calls are TCRdb output, not the study's own analysis. This sample has some 120,000 distinct CDR3 sequences, with roughly 9.5% found just once. Time point noted: healthy volunteer bleed at 2 weeks. Researchers extracted total RNA from unfractionated whole blood. Details on this clonotype: Antigen: not known.

Trimming removed 7 bases from V and 0 bases from J, with 13 bases in between. There are 15 residues in the CDR3. Germline-derived CDR1 and CDR2 are SEHNR and FQNEAQ (reference sequence). The sequence was obtained from a male donor in good health. Some clones in this sample may be carry-over from other donors' samples. The sequenced sample was whole blood. The chain uses TRBV7-9 and TRBJ1-5; the D is unclear. The CDR3 DNA reads as TGTGCCAGCACCTTTGCGGGAGATAGCAATCAGCCCCAGCATTTT. The encoded protein is CASTFAGDSNQPQHF. Filled out from reference TRBV7-9 and TRBJ1-5, the complete variable domain reads DTGVSQNPRHKITKRGQNVTFRCDPISEHNRLYWYRQTLGQGPEFLTYFQNEAQLEKSRLLSDRFSAERPKGSFSTLEIQRTEQGDSAMYLCASTFAGDSNQPQHFGDGTRLSIL.